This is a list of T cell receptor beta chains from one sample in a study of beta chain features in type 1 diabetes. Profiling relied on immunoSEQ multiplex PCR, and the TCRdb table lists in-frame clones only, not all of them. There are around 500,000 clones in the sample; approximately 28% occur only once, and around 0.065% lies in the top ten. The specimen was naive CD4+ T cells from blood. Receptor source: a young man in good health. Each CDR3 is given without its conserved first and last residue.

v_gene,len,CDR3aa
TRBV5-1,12,ASSRGTYQETQY
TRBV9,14,ASSSHRVPGANVLT
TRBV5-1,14,ASSLLAGGGTDTQY
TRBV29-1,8,SVGGIGYT
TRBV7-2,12,ASRHSGAYNEQF
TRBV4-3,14,ASSQALAGGLDEQF
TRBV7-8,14,ASSLRLAGDQETQY
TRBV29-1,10,SVEGGDYGYT
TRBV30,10,ASGSNTGELF
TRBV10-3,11,AISVEEGAEAF
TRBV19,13,ASSPMGQGQETQY
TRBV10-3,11,AISDLAANEQF
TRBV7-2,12,ASSFAGYTGELF
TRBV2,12,ASSAQGILYEQY
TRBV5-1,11,ASSRDENYGYT
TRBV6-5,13,ASSYLAGRWSEQY
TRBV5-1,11,ASSLDMNTEAF
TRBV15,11,ATTRRGTDTQY
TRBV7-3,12,ASSLTSGTDTQY
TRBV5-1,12,ASSYQQGSYEQY
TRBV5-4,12,ASTRQGGTDTQY
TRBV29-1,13,SVEEYGRRNTEAF
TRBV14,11,ASSQDLINEQF
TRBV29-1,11,SVVSGSTDTQY
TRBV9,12,ASSIGRGSYEQY
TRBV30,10,AWGRTGFEQY
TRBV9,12,ASSVEDGRRGYT
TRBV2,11,ASSVAGSETQY
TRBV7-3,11,ASSLDREETQY
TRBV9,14,ASSALGGRKTYGYT
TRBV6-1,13,ASSRWGQGYTEAF
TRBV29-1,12,SVEGQGGAYEQY
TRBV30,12,AWSVRGGTSQGD
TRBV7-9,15,ASSLGPLAGVEETQY
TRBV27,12,ASSFSALSGTQY
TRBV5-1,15,ASSLARGDPSTDTQY
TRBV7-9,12,ASSDAMTGGTQY
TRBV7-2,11,ASRLAGVGEQF
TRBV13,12,ASSTRTGAYEQY
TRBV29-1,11,SVEEEGKNIQY
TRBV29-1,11,SVEGQQNTEAF
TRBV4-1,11,ASSPTGLREQY
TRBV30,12,AWSRSQGAGGYT
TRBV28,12,ASSLPSSTDTQY
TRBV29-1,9,SVAQVDEQY
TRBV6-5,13,ASSRTGTANQPQH
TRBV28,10,ASSLGGYEQY
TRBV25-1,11,ASSANRVDEQY
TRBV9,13,ASSSRQGGTDTQY
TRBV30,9,AWSARTEAF
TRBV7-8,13,ASSLRTSGLNEQF
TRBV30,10,AWRDNRGTQY
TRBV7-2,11,ASSPSALYGYT
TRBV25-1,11,ASRTSGSGEQY
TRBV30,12,AWSTHSQKNIQY
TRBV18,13,ASSPPTTGDYEQY